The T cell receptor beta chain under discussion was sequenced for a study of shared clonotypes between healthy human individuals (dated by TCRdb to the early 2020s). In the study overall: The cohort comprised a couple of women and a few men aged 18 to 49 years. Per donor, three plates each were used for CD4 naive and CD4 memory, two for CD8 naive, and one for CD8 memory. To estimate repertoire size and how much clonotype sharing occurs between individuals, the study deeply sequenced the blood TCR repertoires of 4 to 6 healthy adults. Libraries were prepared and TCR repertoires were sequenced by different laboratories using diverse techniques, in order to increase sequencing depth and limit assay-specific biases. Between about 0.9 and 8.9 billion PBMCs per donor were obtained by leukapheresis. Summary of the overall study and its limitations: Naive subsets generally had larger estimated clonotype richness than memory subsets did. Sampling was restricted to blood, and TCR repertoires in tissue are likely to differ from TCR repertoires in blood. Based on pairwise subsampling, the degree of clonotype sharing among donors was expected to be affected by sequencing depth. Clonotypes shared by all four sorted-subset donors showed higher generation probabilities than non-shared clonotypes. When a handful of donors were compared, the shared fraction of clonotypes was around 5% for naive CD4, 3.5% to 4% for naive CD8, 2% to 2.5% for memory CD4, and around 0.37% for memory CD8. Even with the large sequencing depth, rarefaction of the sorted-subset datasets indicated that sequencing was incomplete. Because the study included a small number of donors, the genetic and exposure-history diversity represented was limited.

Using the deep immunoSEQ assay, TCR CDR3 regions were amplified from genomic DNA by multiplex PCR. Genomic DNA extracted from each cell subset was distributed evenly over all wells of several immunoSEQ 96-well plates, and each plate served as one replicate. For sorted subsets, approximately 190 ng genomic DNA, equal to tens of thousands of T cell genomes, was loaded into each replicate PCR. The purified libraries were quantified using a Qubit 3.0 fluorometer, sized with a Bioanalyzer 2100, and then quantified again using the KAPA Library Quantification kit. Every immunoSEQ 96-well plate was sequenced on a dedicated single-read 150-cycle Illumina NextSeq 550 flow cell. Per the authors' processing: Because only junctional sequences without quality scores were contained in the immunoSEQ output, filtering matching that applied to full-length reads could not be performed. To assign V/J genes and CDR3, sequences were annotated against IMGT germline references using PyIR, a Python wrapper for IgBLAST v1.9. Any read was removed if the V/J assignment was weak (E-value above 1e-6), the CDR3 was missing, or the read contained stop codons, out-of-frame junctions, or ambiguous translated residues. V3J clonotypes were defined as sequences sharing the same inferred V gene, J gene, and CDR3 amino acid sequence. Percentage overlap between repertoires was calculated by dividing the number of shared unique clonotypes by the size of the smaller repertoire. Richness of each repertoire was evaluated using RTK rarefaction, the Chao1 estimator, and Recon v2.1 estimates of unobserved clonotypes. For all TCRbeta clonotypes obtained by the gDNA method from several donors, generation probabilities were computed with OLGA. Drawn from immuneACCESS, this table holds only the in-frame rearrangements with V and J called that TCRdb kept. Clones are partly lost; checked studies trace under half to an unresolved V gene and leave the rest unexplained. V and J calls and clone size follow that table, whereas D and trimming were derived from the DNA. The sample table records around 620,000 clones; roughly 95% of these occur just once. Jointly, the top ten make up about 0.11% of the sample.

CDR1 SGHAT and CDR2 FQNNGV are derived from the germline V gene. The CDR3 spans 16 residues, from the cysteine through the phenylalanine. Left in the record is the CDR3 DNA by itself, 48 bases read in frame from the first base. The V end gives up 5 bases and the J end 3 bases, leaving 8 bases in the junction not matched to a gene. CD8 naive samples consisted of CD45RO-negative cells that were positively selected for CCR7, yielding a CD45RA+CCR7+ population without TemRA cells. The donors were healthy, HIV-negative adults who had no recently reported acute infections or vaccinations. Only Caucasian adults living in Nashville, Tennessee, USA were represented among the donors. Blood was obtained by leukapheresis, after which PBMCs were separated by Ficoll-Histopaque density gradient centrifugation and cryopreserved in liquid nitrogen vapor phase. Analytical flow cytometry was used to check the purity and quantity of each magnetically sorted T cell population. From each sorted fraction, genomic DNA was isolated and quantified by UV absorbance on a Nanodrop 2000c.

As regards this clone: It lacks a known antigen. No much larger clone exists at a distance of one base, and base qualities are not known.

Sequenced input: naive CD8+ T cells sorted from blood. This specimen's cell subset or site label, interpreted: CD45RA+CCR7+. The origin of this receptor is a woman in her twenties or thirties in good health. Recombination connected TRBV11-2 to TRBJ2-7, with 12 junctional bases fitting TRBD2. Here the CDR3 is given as CASSPETGLAGYEQYF. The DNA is TGTGCCAGCAGCCCTGAAACGGGACTAGCGGGCTACGAGCAGTACTTC.